The present T cell receptor beta chain was sequenced within a study of T-cell reconstitution after alpha-beta-depleted transplantation in children. A few counts support this clonotype. Its antigen is currently unknown. The CDR3 has 14 residues. Between the trimmed V and J ends, which lost 1 base and 4 bases, there was a span of 11 bases. Per germline, CDR1 LGHNA and CDR2 YSLEER. Notes on the study in general: Certain patients had high TCRbeta diversity at day 60, and it came from recipient T cells and thymic progenitors that survived. Diversity and T-cell counts at one year after transplant derived mostly from new T cells.

TCRbeta library preparation incorporated unique molecular identifiers. Using its own MiXCR run on the PCR reads, TCRdb lists one record per CDR3 protein. Of about 1,000,000 distinct CDR3 sequences in the sample, around 30% were seen once. The rearrangement joins TRBV4-3 to TRBJ2-7, with D unresolved. Sequenced here: PBMCs, mostly from graft donor cells, sampled 360 days after TCRalphabeta/CD19-depleted stem cell transplant. The sequence derives from a boy less than two years old who had a stem cell transplant for SCID, so the T cells may come from the graft donor. DNA of the CDR3: TGCGCCAGCAGCCAAGTGCCCTCAGATTACGAGCAGTACTTC. Translating it yields CASSQVPSDYEQYF.